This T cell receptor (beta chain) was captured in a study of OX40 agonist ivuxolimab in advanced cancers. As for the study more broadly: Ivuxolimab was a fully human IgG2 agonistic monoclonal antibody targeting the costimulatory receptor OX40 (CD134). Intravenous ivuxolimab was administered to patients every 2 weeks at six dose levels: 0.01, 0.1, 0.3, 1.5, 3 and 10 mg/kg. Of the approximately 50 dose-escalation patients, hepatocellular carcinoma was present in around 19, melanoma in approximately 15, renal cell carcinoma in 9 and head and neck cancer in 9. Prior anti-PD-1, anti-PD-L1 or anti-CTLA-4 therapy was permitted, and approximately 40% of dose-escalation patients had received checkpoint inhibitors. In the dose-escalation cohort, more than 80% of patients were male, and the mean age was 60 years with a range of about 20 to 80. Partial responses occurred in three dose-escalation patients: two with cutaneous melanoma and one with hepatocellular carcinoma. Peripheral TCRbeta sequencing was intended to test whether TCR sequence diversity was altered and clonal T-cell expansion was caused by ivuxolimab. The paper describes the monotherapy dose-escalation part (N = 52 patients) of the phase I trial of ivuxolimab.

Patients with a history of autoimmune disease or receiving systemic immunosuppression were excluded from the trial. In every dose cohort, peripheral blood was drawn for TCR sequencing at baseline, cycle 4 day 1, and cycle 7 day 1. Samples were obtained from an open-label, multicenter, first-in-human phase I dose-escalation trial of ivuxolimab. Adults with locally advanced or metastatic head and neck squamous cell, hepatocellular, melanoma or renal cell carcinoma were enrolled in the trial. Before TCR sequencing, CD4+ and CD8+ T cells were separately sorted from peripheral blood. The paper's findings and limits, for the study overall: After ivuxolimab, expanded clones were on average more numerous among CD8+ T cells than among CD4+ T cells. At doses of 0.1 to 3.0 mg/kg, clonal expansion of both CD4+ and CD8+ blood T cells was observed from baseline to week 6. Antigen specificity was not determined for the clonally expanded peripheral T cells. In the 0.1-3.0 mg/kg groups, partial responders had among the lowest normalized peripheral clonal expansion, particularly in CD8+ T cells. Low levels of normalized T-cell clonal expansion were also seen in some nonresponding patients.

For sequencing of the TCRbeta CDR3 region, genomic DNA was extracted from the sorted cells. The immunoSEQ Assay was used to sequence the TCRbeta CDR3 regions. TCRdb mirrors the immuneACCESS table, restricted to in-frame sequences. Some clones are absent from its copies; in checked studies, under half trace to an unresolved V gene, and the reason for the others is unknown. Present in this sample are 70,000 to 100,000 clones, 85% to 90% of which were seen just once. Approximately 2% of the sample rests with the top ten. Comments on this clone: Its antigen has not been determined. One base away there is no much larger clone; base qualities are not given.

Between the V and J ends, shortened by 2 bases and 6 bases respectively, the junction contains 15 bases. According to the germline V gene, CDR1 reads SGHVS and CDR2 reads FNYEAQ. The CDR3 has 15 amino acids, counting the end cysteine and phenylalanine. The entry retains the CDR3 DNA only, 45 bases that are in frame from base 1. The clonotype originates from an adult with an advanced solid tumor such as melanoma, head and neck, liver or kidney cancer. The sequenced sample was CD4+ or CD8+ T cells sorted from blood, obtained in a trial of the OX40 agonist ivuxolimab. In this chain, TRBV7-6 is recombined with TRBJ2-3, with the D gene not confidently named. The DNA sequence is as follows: TGTGCCAGCAGCTTAACGGGCATTAATGCGGATACGCAGTATTTT. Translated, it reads CASSLTGINADTQYF.